This is a list of T cell receptor beta chains from one sample in a study of CD8+ T cells in alopecia areata. TCRdb's table, derived via immunoSEQ multiplex PCR, lists solely in-frame clones and lacks some. Of roughly 180,000 clones listed, approximately 62% are singletons. This specimen consisted of CD4+ T cells sorted from blood, obtained at week 0. The origin of the receptors is a human donor with alopecia areata. Both conserved end residues are part of each CDR3. The order of the fields is J gene, clone size, D gene, V gene, CDR3 protein, CDR3 DNA. The D gene is left open where the match is weak. A clone size is listed for some rows: how often the clone was seen (once, few, many), or a class if it is expanded.

>TRBJ2-3|-|-|TRBV19
CASSNTDTQYF
TGTGCCAGTAGCAACACAGATACGCAGTATTTT
>TRBJ2-7|many|TRBD1|TRBV16
CASSERTGSREQYF
TGTGCCAGCAGCGAACGGACAGGGAGTAGGGAGCAGTACTTC
>TRBJ2-7|-|-|TRBV27
CASSFGRGIDSYEQYF
TGTGCCAGCAGTTTTGGCCGGGGCATTGACTCCTACGAGCAGTACTTC
>TRBJ1-5|-|-|TRBV9
CASSVGRSSNQPQHF
TGTGCCAGCAGCGTAGGAAGATCTAGCAATCAGCCCCAGCATTTT
>TRBJ1-6|once|-|TRBV5-1
CASSPQADSPLHF
TGCGCCAGCAGCCCACAGGCGGATTCACCCCTCCACTTT
>TRBJ1-6|once|-|TRBV30
CAWSPTYSPLHF
TGTGCCTGGAGTCCCACGTATTCACCCCTCCACTTT
>TRBJ1-1|-|-|TRBV29-1
CSVKQGMDTEAFF
TGCAGCGTCAAACAGGGAATGGACACTGAAGCTTTCTTT
>TRBJ2-7|-|-|TRBV29-1
CSVAPGAGEQYF
TGCAGCGTTGCCCCCGGGGCTGGGGAGCAGTACTTC
>TRBJ2-1|few|-|TRBV6-6
CASRTSKEGEQFF
TGTGCCAGCAGGACTAGTAAAGAGGGTGAGCAGTTCTTC
>TRBJ1-1|-|TRBD1|TRBV23-1
CASSPLLGQTNTEAFF
TGCGCCAGCAGCCCTCTCCTGGGACAGACAAACACTGAAGCTTTCTTT
>TRBJ2-5|-|TRBD1|TRBV18
CASSPGTGKETQYF
TGTGCCAGCTCACCAGGGACAGGAAAAGAGACCCAGTACTTC
>TRBJ1-1|-|TRBD1|TRBV29-1
CSVAILQGAQINTEAFF
TGCAGCGTTGCTATATTACAGGGGGCGCAGATAAACACTGAAGCTTTCTTT
>TRBJ1-2|-|TRBD1|TRBV5-1
CASSLDGQGLYGYTF
TGCGCCAGCAGCTTGGATGGACAGGGGCTCTATGGCTACACCTTC
>TRBJ2-3|few|-|TRBV7-3
CASSLTPSSTDTQYF
TGTGCCAGCAGCTTAACACCCTCAAGCACAGATACGCAGTATTTT
>TRBJ2-2|-|-|TRBV5-1
CASSPVSGGSGELFF
TGCGCCAGCAGCCCGGTCTCCGGGGGTAGCGGGGAGCTGTTTTTT
>TRBJ1-6|many|TRBD1|TRBV7-8
CASSSGQPSPLHF
TGTGCCAGCAGCTCGGGACAGCCCTCACCCCTCCACTTT
>TRBJ2-7|-|TRBD1|TRBV30
CAWSPSDRGGSYEQYF
TGTGCCTGGAGTCCCTCGGACAGGGGGGGCTCCTACGAGCAGTACTTC
>TRBJ1-5|few|TRBD1|TRBV29-1
CSVGGTGDQPQHF
TGCAGCGTCGGCGGGACAGGGGATCAGCCCCAGCATTTT
>TRBJ2-5|-|TRBD2|TRBV7-2
CASSLIAGGQETQYF
TGTGCCAGCAGCTTAATAGCGGGGGGACAAGAGACCCAGTACTTC
>TRBJ1-1|-|-|TRBV29-1
CSVQGVLNTEAFF
TGCAGCGTTCAAGGAGTATTGAACACTGAAGCTTTCTTT
>TRBJ1-2|-|TRBD1|TRBV6-5
CASRTDRERNGYTF
TGTGCCAGCAGGACGGACAGGGAGCGGAATGGCTACACCTTC
>TRBJ1-1|-|-|TRBV5-1
CASSSGLTNTEAFF
TGCGCCAGCAGCTCGGGACTTACGAACACTGAAGCTTTCTTT
>TRBJ2-4|-|-|TRBV28
CASSAPGVDKNIQYF
TGTGCCAGCAGTGCCCCGGGGGTTGACAAAAACATTCAGTACTTC